The entry that follows covers one T cell receptor beta chain sequence. Germline V gives CDR1 SGHTA, CDR2 FQGNSA. The V gene lost 5 bases and the J gene lost 9 bases, with 11 bases spanning the gap. The CDR3 runs 12 residues. These data belong to a study of blood T cell repertoires in COVID-19. Study at large: The analysed material was cDNA or gDNA that came from T cells, B-cell-depleted T cells, or PBMCs.

Per the original methods: The authors estimated nucleated cell counts from reference gene primer amplification. Sequencing used immunoSEQ multiplex PCR; TCRdb keeps in-frame clones, though not all of them. Clonal size and the V and J genes are those of that table, whereas D and trimming came from the DNA. This table holds over 85,000 clones, approximately 87% found once. The sequenced material came from peripheral blood. The chain couples TRBV7-2 to TRBJ2-1; D is perhaps TRBD1 (6 bases). The sequence was obtained from a human donor in a cohort sampled during active COVID-19. CDR3 sequence reads: CASSGGASEQFF. The CDR3 nucleotides read TGTGCCAGCAGCGGGGGCGCGAGTGAGCAGTTCTTC. The whole variable domain, remainder taken from reference TRBV7-2 and TRBJ2-1, is GAGVSQSPSNKVTEKGKDVELRCDPISGHTALYWYRQSLGQGLEFLIYFQGNSAPDKSGLPSDRFSAERTGGSVSTLTIQRTQQEDSAVYLCASSGGASEQFFGPGTRLTVL.